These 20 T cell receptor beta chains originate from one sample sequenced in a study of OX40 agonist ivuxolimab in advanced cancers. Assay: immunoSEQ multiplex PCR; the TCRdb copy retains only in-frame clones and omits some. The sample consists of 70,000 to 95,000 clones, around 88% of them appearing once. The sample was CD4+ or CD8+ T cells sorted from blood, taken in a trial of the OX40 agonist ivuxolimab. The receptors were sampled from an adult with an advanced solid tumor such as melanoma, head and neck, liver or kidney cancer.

This CDR3 is CASSPVGTGNSPLHF. CDR3 coding DNA: TGTGCCAGCAGTCCAGTTGGGACAGGAAATTCACCCCTCCACTTT. The chain recombines TRBV6-5 with TRBJ1-6, with TRBD1 matching 8 bases. Germline CDR1 and CDR2: MNHEY and SVGAGI. After removal of 5 bases from V and 7 bases from J, the junction contained 7 bases not matched to a gene. This CDR3 comprises 15 residues.

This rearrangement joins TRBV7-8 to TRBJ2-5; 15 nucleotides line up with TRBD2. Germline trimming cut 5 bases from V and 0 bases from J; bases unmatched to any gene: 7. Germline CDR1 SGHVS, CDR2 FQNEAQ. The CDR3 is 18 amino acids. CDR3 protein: CASSIWTSGGADQETQYF. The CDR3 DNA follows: TGTGCCAGCAGCATTTGGACTAGCGGGGGGGCGGACCAAGAGACCCAGTACTTC.

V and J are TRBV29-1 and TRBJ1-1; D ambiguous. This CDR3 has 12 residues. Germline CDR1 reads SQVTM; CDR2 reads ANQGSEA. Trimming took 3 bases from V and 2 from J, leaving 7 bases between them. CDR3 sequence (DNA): TGCAGCGTTGAGGAACGAAACACTGAAGCTTTCTTT. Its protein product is CSVEERNTEAFF.

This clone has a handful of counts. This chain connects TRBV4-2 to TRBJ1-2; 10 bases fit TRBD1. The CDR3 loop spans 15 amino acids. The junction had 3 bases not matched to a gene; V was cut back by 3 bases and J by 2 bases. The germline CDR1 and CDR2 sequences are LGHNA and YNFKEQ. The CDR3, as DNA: TGTGCCAGCAGCCAGAAGGACAGGGGGAACTATGGCTACACCTTC. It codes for CASSQKDRGNYGYTF.

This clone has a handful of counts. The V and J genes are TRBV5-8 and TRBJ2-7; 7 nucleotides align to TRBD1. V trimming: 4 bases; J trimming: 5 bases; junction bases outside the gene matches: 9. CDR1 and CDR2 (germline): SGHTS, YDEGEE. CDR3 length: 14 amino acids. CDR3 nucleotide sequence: TGTGCCAGCAGCCGGCCAGGGGGAACTCACGAGCAGTACTTC. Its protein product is CASSRPGGTHEQYF.

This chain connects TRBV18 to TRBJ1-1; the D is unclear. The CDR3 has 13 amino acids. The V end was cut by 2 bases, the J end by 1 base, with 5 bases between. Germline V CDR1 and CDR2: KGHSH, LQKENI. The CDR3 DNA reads TGTGCCAGCTCACCATTTTGGAACACTGAAGCTTTCTTT. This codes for CASSPFWNTEAFF.

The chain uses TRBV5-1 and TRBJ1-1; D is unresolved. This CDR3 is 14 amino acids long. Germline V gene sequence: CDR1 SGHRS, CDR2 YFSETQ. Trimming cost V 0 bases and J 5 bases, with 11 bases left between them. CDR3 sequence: CASSLEPLGTEAFF. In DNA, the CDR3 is TGCGCCAGCAGCTTGGAGCCCTTAGGGACTGAAGCTTTCTTT. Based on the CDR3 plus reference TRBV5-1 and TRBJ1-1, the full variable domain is KAGVTQTPRYLIKTRGQQVTLSCSPISGHRSVSWYQQTPGQGLQFLFEYFSETQRNKGNFPGRFSGRQFSNSRSEMNVSTLELGDSALYLCASSLEPLGTEAFFGQGTRLTVV.

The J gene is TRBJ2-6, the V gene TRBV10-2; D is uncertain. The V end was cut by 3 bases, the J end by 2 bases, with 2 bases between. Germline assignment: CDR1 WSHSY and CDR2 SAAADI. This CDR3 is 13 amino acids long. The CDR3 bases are TGCGCCAGCAGTGACACTGGGGCCAACGTCCTGACTTTC. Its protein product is CASSDTGANVLTF.

The CDR3 spells CASSLAGGSREQFF. The CDR3 DNA sequence: TGTGCCAGCAGCTTGGCGGGAGGGAGTAGGGAGCAGTTCTTC. The V call is TRBV11-3, the J call TRBJ2-1; 9 positions match TRBD2. Germline V CDR1 and CDR2: SGHNT, YENEEA. The CDR3 totals 14 residues. Trimming took 3 bases from V and 10 from J; bases not matched to a gene: 7.

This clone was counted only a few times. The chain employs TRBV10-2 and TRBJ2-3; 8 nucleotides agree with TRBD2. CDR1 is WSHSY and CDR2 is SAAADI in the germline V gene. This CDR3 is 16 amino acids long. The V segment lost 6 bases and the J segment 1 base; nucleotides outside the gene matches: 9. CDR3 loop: CASRGAGGSGTDTQYF. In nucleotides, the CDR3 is TGCGCCAGCAGGGGCGCGGGGGGCTCTGGCACAGATACGCAGTATTTT.

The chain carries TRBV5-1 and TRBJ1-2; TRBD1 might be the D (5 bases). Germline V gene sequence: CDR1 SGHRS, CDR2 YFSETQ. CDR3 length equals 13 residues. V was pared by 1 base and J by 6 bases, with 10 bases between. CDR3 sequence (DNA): TGCGCCAGCAGCTTGACGGGACGGGATGGCTACACCTTC. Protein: CASSLTGRDGYTF.

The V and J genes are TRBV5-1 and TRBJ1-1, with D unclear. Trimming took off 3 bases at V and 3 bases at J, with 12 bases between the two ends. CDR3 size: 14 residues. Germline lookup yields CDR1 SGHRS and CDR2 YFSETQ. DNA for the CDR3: TGCGCCAGCAGCTCAGACCCCGGGTACACTGAAGCTTTCTTT. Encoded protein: CASSSDPGYTEAFF.

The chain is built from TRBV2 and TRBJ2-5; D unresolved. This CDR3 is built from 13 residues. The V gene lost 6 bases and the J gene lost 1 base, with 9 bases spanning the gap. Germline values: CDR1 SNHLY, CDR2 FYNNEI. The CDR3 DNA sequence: TGTGCCAGCAGGGAGAGGCTCCAAGAGACCCAGTACTTC. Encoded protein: CASRERLQETQYF.

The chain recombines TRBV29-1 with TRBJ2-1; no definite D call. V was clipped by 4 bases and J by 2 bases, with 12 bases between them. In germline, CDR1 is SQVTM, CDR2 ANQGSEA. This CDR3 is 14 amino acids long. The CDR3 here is CSVGKDGTYNEQFF. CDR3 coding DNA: TGCAGCGTTGGCAAGGACGGAACCTACAATGAGCAGTTCTTC.

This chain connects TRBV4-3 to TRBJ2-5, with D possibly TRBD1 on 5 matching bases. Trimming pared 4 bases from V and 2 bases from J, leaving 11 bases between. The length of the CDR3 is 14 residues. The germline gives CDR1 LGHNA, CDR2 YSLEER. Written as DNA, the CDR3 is TGCGCCAGCAGCCTCAGGGCAGGGCAAGAGACCCAGTACTTC. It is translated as CASSLRAGQETQYF.

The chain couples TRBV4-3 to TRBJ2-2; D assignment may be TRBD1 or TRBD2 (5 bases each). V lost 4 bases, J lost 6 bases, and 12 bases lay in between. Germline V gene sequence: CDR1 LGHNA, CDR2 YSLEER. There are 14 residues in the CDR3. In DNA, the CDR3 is TGCGCCAGCAGCCGCTACGGGGCATCCGGGGAGCTGTTTTTT. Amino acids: CASSRYGASGELFF.

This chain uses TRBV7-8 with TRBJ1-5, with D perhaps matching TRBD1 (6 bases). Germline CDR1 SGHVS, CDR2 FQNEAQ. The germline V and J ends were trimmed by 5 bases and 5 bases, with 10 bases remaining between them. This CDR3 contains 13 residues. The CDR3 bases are TGTGCCAGCAGCGGTTACAGGGATCAGCCCCAGCATTTT. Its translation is CASSGYRDQPQHF.

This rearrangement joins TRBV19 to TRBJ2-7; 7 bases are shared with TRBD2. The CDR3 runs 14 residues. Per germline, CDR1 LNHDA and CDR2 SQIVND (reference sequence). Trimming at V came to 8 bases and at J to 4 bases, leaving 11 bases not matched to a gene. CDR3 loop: CASSTWGGRYEQYF. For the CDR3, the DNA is TGTGCCAGTTCTACATGGGGGGGGAGGTACGAGCAGTACTTC.

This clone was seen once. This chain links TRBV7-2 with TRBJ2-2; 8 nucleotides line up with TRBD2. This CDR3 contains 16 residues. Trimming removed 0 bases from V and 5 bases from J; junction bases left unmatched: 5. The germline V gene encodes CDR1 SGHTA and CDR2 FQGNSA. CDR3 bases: TGTGCCAGCAGCTTAGCCAGCGGGAGAGGAACCGGGGAGCTGTTTTTT. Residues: CASSLASGRGTGELFF.

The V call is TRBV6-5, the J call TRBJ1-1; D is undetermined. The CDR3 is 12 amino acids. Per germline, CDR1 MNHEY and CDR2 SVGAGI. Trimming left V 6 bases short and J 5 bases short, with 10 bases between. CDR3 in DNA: TGTGCCAGCAGATTCCGAGGGACTGAAGCTTTCTTT. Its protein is CASRFRGTEAFF.